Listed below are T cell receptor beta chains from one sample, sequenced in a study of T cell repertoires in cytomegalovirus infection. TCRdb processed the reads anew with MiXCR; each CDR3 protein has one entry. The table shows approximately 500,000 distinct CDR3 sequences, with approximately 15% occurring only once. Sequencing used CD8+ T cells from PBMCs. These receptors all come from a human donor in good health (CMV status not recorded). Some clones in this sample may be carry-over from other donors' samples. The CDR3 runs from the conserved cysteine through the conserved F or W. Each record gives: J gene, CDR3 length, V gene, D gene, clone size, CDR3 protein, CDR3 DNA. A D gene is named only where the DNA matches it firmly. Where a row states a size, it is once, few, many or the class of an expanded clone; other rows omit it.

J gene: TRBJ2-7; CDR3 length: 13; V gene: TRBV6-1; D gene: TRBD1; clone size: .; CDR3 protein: CAYSDRGSYEQYF; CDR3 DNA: TGTGCCTATTCCGACAGGGGTTCCTACGAGCAGTACTTC
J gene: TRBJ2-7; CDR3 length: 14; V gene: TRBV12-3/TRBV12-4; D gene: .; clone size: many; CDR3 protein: CASSRKGGSYEQYF; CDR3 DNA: TGTGCCAGCAGCCGAAAGGGGGGATCCTACGAGCAGTACTTC
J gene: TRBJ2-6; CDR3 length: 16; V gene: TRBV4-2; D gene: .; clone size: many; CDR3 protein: CASSQEGPPGANVLTF; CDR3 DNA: TGTGCCAGCAGCCAAGAAGGCCCCCCTGGGGCCAACGTCCTGACTTTC
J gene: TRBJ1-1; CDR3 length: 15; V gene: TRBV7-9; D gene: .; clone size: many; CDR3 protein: CASSLAEGRDTEAFF; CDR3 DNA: TGTGCCAGCAGCTTAGCGGAGGGGAGGGACACTGAAGCTTTCTTT
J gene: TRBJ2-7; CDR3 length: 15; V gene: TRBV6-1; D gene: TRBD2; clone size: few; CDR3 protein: CASSEVSSGTYEQYF; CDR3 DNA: TGTGCCAGCAGTGAAGTTTCTAGCGGTACCTACGAGCAGTACTTC
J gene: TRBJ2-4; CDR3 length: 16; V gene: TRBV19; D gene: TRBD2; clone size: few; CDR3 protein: CASSKRLAGTKNIQYF; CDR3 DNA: TGTGCCAGTAGTAAACGACTAGCGGGAACCAAAAACATTCAGTACTTC
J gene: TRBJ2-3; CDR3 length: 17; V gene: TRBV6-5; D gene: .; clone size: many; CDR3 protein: CASSYSPDWIDTDTQYF; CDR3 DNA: TGTGCCAGCAGTTACTCGCCCGATTGGATCGACACAGATACGCAGTATTTT
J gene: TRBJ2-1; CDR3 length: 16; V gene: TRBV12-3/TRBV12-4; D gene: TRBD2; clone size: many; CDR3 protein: CASSFSGGAYYNEQFF; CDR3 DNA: TGTGCCAGCAGTTTCAGCGGGGGGGCCTACTACAATGAGCAGTTCTTC
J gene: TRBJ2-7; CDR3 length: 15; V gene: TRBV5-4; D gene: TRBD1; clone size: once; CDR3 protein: CASSLRTGVLYEQYF; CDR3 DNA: TGTGCCAGCAGCTTGCGGACAGGGGTCTTGTACGAGCAGTACTTC
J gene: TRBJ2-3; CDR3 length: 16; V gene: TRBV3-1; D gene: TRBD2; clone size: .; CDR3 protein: CASSQVAGGGGDTQYF; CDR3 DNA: TGTGCCAGCAGCCAAGTTGCGGGGGGGGGGGGAGATACGCAGTATTTT
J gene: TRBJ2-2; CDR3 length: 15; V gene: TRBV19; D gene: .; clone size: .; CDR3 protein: CASSRWTTNTGELFF; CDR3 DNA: TGTGCCAGTAGTAGGTGGACAACGAACACCGGGGAGCTGTTTTTT
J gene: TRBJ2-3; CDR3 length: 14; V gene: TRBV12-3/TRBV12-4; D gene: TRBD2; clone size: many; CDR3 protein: CASSLRGVRDTQYF; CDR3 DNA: TGTGCCAGCAGTTTACGGGGGGTACGAGATACGCAGTATTTT
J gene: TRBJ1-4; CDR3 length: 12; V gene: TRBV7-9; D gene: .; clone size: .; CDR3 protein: CASSSLQEKLFF; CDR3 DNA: TGTGCCAGCAGCTCCCTACAGGAAAAACTGTTTTTT
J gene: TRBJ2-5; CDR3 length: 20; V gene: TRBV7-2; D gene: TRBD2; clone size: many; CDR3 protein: CASSLGHRLAGGRIQETQYF; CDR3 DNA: TGTGCCAGCAGCTTAGGTCACCGACTAGCGGGGGGCCGGATCCAAGAGACCCAGTACTTC
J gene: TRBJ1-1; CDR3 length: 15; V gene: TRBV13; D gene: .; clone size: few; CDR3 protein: CASSSLGTRNTEAFF; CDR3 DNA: TGTGCCAGCAGCTCCCTTGGGACAAGGAACACTGAAGCTTTCTTT
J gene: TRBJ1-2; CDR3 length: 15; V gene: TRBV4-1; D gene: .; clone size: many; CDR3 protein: CASSQTPTGPSGYTF; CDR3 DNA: TGCGCCAGCAGCCAAACCCCGACAGGCCCGTCCGGCTACACCTTC
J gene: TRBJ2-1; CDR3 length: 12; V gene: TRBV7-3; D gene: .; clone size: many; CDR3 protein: CASSSRDNEQFF; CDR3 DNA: TGTGCCAGCAGCTCCCGGGACAATGAGCAGTTCTTC
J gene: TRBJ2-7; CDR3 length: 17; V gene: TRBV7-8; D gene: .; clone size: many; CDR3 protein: CASSLAGPVWVSYEQYF; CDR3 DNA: TGTGCCAGCAGCTTAGCAGGGCCTGTGTGGGTCAGCTACGAGCAGTACTTC
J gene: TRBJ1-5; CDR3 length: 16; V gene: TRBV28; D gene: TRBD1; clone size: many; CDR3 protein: CASSSAGDSPNQPQHF; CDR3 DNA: TGTGCCAGCAGCAGCGCCGGGGACAGCCCAAATCAGCCCCAGCATTTT
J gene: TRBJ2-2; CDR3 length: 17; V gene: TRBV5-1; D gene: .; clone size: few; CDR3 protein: CASSLDRPAANTGELFF; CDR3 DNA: TGCGCCAGCAGCTTGGACAGGCCCGCCGCGAACACCGGGGAGCTGTTTTTT
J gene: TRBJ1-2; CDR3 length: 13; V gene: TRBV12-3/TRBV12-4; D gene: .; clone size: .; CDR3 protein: CASSLARQAGYTF; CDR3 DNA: TGTGCCAGCAGTTTAGCCAGACAGGCGGGCTACACCTTC
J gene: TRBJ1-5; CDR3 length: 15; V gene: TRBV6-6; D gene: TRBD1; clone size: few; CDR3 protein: CASSSDRGDNQPQHF; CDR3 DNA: TGTGCCAGCAGCTCCGACAGGGGCGACAATCAGCCCCAGCATTTT
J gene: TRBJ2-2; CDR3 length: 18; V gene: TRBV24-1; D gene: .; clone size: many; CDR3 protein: CATSDQGGYDWGGGELFF; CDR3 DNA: TGTGCCACCAGTGACCAAGGAGGATATGACTGGGGAGGCGGGGAGCTGTTTTTT
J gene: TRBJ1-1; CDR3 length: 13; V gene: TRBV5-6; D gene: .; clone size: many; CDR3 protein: CASRPGQNTEAFF; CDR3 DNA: TGTGCCAGCAGACCTGGACAGAACACTGAAGCTTTCTTT
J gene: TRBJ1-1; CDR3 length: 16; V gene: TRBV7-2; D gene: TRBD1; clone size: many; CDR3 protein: CASRSPGQGEESEAFF; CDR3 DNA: TGTGCCAGCAGGTCTCCGGGACAGGGCGAAGAGAGTGAAGCTTTCTTT
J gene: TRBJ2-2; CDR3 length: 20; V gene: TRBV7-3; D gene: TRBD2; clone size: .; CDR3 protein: CASSPGLADVKEANTGELFF; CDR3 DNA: TGTGCCAGCAGCCCGGGACTAGCGGACGTGAAGGAAGCGAACACCGGGGAGCTGTTTTTT
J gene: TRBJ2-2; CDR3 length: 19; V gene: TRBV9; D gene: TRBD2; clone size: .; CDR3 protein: CASSVATTSETPNTGELFF; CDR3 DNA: TGTGCCAGCAGCGTAGCTACAACTAGCGAAACTCCTAACACCGGGGAGCTGTTTTTT
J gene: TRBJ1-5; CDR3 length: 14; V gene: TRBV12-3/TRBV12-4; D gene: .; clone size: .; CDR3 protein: CASSPGLSNQPQQF; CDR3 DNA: TGTGCCAGCAGCCCAGGCCTTAGCAATCAGCCCCAGCAATTT
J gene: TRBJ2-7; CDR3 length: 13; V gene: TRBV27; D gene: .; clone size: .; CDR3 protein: CASSKDGPYEQYF; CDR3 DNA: TGTGCCAGCAGCAAGGACGGTCCCTACGAGCAGTACTTC
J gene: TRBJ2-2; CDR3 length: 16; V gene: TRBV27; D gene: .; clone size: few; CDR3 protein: CASSFRRTLGTGELFF; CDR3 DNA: TGTGCCAGCAGTTTCAGGCGAACCCTGGGGACCGGGGAGCTGTTTTTT
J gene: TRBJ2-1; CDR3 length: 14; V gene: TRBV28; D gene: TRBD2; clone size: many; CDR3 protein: CASRPGLAGYEQFF; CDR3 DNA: TGTGCCAGCAGGCCGGGACTAGCGGGATATGAGCAGTTCTTC
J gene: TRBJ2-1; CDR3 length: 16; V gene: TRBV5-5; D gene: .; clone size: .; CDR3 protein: CASSLDRATGPNEQFF; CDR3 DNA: TGTGCCAGCAGCCTGGACCGGGCCACCGGGCCCAATGAGCAGTTCTTC
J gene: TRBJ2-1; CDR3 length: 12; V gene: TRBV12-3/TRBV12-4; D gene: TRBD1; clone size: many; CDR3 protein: CASSRQGYEQFF; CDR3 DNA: TGTGCCAGCAGTCGACAGGGGTATGAGCAGTTCTTC
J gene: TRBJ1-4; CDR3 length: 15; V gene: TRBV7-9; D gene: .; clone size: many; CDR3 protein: CASSLGRATNEKLFF; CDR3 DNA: TGTGCCAGCAGCTTAGGACGGGCAACTAATGAAAAACTGTTTTTT
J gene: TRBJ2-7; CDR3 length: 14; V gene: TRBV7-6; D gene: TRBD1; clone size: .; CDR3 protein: CASTRTGGLDEQYF; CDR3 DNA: TGTGCCAGCACCCGGACAGGGGGCTTGGACGAGCAGTACTTC
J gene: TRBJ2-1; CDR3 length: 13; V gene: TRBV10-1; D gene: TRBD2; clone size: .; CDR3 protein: CASSPTTSGGAFF; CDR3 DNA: TGCGCCAGCAGTCCCACGACTAGCGGGGGGGCGTTCTTC
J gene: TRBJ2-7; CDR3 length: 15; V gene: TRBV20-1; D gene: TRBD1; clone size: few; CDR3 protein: CSARGQGEARYEQYF; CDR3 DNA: TGCAGTGCTAGAGGACAGGGGGAGGCGAGGTACGAGCAGTACTTC
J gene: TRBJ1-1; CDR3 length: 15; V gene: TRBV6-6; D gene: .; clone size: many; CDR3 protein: CASSYGVGQNTEAFF; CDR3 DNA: TGTGCCAGCAGTTACGGGGTCGGACAGAACACTGAAGCTTTCTTT
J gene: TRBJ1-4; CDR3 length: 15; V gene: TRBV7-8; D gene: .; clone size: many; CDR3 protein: CASSLEGATNEKLFF; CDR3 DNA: TGTGCCAGCAGCCTAGAGGGTGCAACTAATGAAAAACTGTTTTTT
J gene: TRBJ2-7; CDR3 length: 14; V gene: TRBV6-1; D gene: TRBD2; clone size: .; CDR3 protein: CASKQRGDYYEQYF; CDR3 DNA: TGTGCCAGCAAGCAGCGGGGTGACTACTACGAGCAGTACTTC
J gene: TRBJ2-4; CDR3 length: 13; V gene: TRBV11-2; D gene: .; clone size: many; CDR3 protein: CASRPLTENIQYF; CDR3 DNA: TGTGCCAGCAGACCCCTGACAGAAAACATTCAGTACTTC
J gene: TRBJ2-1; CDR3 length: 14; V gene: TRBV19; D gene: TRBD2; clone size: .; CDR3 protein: CASSWTSGISEQFF; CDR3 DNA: TGTGCCAGTAGTTGGACTAGCGGGATTAGTGAGCAGTTCTTC
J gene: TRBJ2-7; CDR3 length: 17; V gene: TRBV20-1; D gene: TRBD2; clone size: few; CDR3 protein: CSAPSTSGGPDSYEQYF; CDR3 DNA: TGCAGTGCTCCTTCGACTAGCGGGGGGCCCGACTCCTACGAGCAGTACTTC
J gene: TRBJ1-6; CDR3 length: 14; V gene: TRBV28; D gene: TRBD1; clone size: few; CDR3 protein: CASSYQGDDSPLHF; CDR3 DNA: TGTGCCAGCAGTTACCAGGGGGATGACTCACCCCTCCACTTT
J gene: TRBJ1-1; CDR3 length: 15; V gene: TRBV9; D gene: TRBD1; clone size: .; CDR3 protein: CASSPGTGGDREAFF; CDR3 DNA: TGTGCCAGCAGCCCAGGAACAGGGGGGGACCGTGAAGCTTTCTTT
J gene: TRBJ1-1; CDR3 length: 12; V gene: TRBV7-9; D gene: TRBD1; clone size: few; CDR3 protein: CASSDGTAEAFF; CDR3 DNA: TGTGCCAGCAGCGACGGGACAGCAGAAGCTTTCTTT